This paragraph covers one TCR beta chain sequence. The antigen remains undetermined. TRB rearrangements were amplified by multiplex PCR with BIOMED2 TRB-A/B primers. TCRdb analysed the multiplex PCR reads with MiXCR anew, one entry per CDR3 protein. The table records approximately 11,000 distinct CDR3 sequences, roughly 30% of them present only once. Each TRB amplification used roughly 230-550 ng of genomic DNA from blood. V was pared by 0 bases and J by 2 bases, with 11 bases between. This CDR3 is 14 amino acids long. Germline V lookup: CDR1 DFQATT, CDR2 SNEGSKA (reference sequence). The data originate from a study of T and B cells in COVID-19 patients. Overall study findings and caveats: Sorted SARS-CoV-2-responsive or tetramer+ T cells and CD4+, regulatory and CD8+ subsets were not yet sequenced. Early severe-case samples and blood from mildly ill patients during symptoms were in short supply.

Source material: blood. The chain carries TRBV20-1 and TRBJ2-7; the D is unclear. The sequence derives from a human donor with active COVID-19. This CDR3 reads CSARESLQTYEQYF. CDR3 bases: TGCAGTGCTAGAGAGTCGCTACAAACCTACGAGCAGTACTTC.